These 32 T cell receptor beta chains were sequenced from one sample in a study of T-cell memory formation after mild COVID-19. Via MiXCR, TCRdb re-called the 5' RACE reads, giving one row per CDR3 protein. The table shows about 560,000 distinct CDR3 sequences, with 15% to 20% occurring only once. The specimen sequenced was PBMCs or a T cell subset sorted from them (not recorded which). These receptors originate from an adult woman who had mild COVID-19 (a few samples of this study predate the infection). Cell type and time point are not known.

The J gene is TRBJ2-7, the V gene TRBV21-1. TRBV21-1 is labeled a pseudogene. The CDR3 spans 13 residues. The CDR3 loop reads CASSKSGSYEQYF. The DNA for the CDR3 is TGTGCCAGCAGCAAATCCGGATCCTACGAGCAGTACTTC.

The chain links TRBV19 to TRBJ2-7, with D perhaps matching TRBD1 (6 bases). The CDR3 spans 13 residues. Germline-derived CDR1 and CDR2 are LNHDA and SQIVND (reference sequence). V lost 3 bases to trimming and J lost 1 base, with 7 bases between them. This chain's CDR3 is CASSMDSSYEQYF. For the CDR3, the DNA is TGTGCCAGTAGTATGGACAGTTCCTACGAGCAGTACTTC.

The sample holds many counts of this clonotype. The chain has TRBV11-2 and TRBJ2-1; D is perhaps TRBD2 (5 bases). Trimming took 4 bases from V and 2 from J, leaving 12 bases between them. CDR3 length: 15 residues. Germline CDR1 SGHAT, CDR2 FQNNGV. The CDR3 sequence: CASSSVATPYNEQFF. CDR3 DNA: TGTGCCAGCAGCTCAGTAGCGACCCCCTACAATGAGCAGTTCTTC.

The V and J genes are TRBV10-2 and TRBJ2-7; 10 positions match TRBD1. CDR3 length: 15 amino acids. V dropped 3 bases and J dropped 6; count of bases not matched to a gene: 8. Germline V gives CDR1 WSHSY, CDR2 SAAADI. The CDR3 bases are TGCGCCAGCAGTGACCAGACAGGGGGCAGGTTCGAGCAGTACTTC. Its translation: CASSDQTGGRFEQYF.

The chain recombines TRBV7-2 with TRBJ2-3; TRBD2 matches 7 bases. The CDR3 runs 15 residues. Germline assignment: CDR1 SGHTA and CDR2 FQGNSA. V shed 1 base and J 2 bases; nucleotides not matched to a gene: 3. The CDR3 sequence: CASSLGGDYTDTQYF. The CDR3 nucleotides read TGTGCCAGCAGCTTAGGGGGGGACTACACAGATACGCAGTATTTT. Together with reference TRBV7-2 and TRBJ2-3, the CDR3 gives the full variable domain: GAGVSQSPSNKVTEKGKDVELRCDPISGHTALYWYRQSLGQGLEFLIYFQGNSAPDKSGLPSDRFSAERTGGSVSTLTIQRTQQEDSAVYLCASSLGGDYTDTQYFGPGTRLTVL.

This clonotype occurred a few times. V and J are TRBV12-3 or TRBV12-4 and TRBJ2-5, with D uncertain. The CDR3 loop spans 13 amino acids. Trimming removed 3 bases at V and 5 bases at J, with 10 bases between. The CDR3 nucleotides read TGTGCCAGCAGTTTTCCTCCTCTCGAGACCCAGTACTTC. Translation: CASSFPPLETQYF.

In this sample, this clonotype turned up a few times. This rearrangement joins TRBV9 to TRBJ2-5; perhaps TRBD2 as D (6 bases). The CDR3 runs to 15 residues. Germline V CDR1 and CDR2: SGDLS, YYNGEE. V shed 2 bases and J shed 0 bases, with 11 bases lying between them. The CDR3 DNA sequence: TGTGCCAGCAGCGTTTCAGGCGGGGACCAAGAGACCCAGTACTTC. Translated, it gives CASSVSGGDQETQYF.

This chain links TRBV5-1 with TRBJ2-2; D is unclear. Looked up from germline, CDR1 is SGHRS and CDR2 is YFSETQ. V was trimmed by 1 base and J by 4 bases, leaving 11 bases between them. This CDR3 region has 15 residues. Here the CDR3 DNA reads TGCGCCAGCAGCTTGATGGGCTTGGGCACCGGGGAGCTGTTTTTT. Its protein is CASSLMGLGTGELFF.

The chain links TRBV7-9 to TRBJ2-2; TRBD2 is a possible D gene (5 bases). The ends were cut back, 1 base at V and 1 base at J, with 13 bases in the middle. Germline values: CDR1 SEHNR, CDR2 FQNEAQ (reference sequence). The CDR3 totals 17 residues. The CDR3 bases are TGTGCCAGCAGCTTAGGATATTACGGGGAGAACACCGGGGAGCTGTTTTTT. Translating gives CASSLGYYGENTGELFF.

V is TRBV5-6 and J is TRBJ1-1; D ambiguous. The CDR3 extends over 13 amino acids. Looked up from germline, CDR1 is SGHDT and CDR2 is YYEEEE. The V gene lost 3 bases and the J gene lost 4 bases, with 10 bases spanning the gap. DNA of the CDR3: TGTGCCAGCAGCTCATCTTTGGGCACTGAAGCTTTCTTT. Translating it yields CASSSSLGTEAFF.

This clonotype was seen only a few times. Its ends do not fully match the called genes, so a read error is possible. This chain joins TRBV7-7 and TRBJ2-1; D may be TRBD1 (6 bases). This CDR3 region has 14 residues. CDR1 is SSHAT and CDR2 is FNYEAQ in the germline V gene (reference sequence). CDR3 in amino acids: CASSAEGQFNEQFF. DNA of the CDR3: TGTGCTAGCAGCGCAGAAGGACAGTTCAATGAGCAGTTCTTC.

The V call is TRBV3-1, the J call TRBJ1-1; no reliable D call. This CDR3 region has 13 residues. Germline V gene data show CDR1 as LGHDT and CDR2 as YNNKEL (reference sequence). V gave up 4 bases and J gave up 4 bases, with 10 bases separating them. This CDR3 reads CASSPHRGTEAFF. In DNA form, the CDR3 reads TGTGCCAGCAGCCCGCACCGGGGCACTGAAGCTTTCTTT.

The chain links TRBV7-9 to TRBJ1-2; the D is unclear. This CDR3 spans 12 amino acids. The V gene lost 7 bases and the J gene lost 5 bases, with 11 bases spanning the gap. The germline V gene has CDR1 SEHNR and CDR2 FQNEAQ (reference sequence). This chain's CDR3 is CASNQDGYGYTF. DNA of the CDR3: TGTGCCAGCAACCAAGACGGTTATGGCTACACCTTC.

The chain's CDR3 is CASRIDRGRWAEAFF. The CDR3, as DNA: TGTGCCAGCAGAATAGACAGGGGGAGGTGGGCTGAAGCTTTCTTT. The chain employs TRBV27 and TRBJ1-1; 9 bases are a match to TRBD1. This CDR3 comprises 15 residues. Looked up from germline, CDR1 is MNHEY and CDR2 is SMNVEV (reference sequence). Trimming took 6 bases from V and 6 from J; bases not matched to a gene: 11.

The CDR3 DNA sequence: TGTGCCAGCAGCGGTCCCGGGACAGCCCTGGGTGAAGCTTTCTTT. This encodes CASSGPGTALGEAFF. The V gene is TRBV5-4, the J gene TRBJ1-1, with 7 bases aligning to TRBD1. The germline V gene has CDR1 SGHNT and CDR2 YYREEE (reference sequence). CDR3 length: 15 amino acids. V lost 4 bases to trimming and J lost 7 bases; unmatched junction nucleotides: 13. Variable domain in full (rest from reference TRBV5-4 and TRBJ1-1): ETGVTQSPTHLIKTRGQQVTLRCSSQSGHNTVSWYQQALGQGPQFIFQYYREEENGRGNFPPRFSGLQFPNYSSELNVNALELDDSALYLCASSGPGTALGEAFFGQGTRLTVV.

This chain links TRBV7-6 with TRBJ1-1; 7 bases are shared with TRBD1. This CDR3 has 16 amino acids. Germline assignment: CDR1 SGHVS and CDR2 FNYEAQ. After removal of 1 base from V and 2 bases from J, the junction contained 7 bases not matched to a gene. This chain's CDR3 is CASSLEVGTANTEAFF. In DNA form, the CDR3 reads TGTGCCAGCAGCTTAGAGGTAGGGACAGCTAACACTGAAGCTTTCTTT.

The chain recombines TRBV5-1 with TRBJ1-5; D remains unclear. V was shortened by 0 bases and J by 0 bases, with 13 bases between the two germline ends. The CDR3 runs 17 residues. Per germline, CDR1 SGHRS and CDR2 YFSETQ. The CDR3 DNA reads TGCGCCAGCAGCTTGGACCCAAACCCAAATAGCAATCAGCCCCAGCATTTT. Residues: CASSLDPNPNSNQPQHF.

CDR3 in DNA: TGTGCCAGTAGTATAGATCGTAGTATGTACACCGGGGAGCTGTTTTTT. This sequence encodes CASSIDRSMYTGELFF. The chain uses TRBV19 and TRBJ2-2; no clear D. In germline, CDR1 is LNHDA, CDR2 SQIVND (reference sequence). This CDR3 is built from 16 residues. The germline V and J ends were trimmed by 0 bases and 3 bases, with 11 bases remaining between them.

This clonotype was seen only a few times. The chain links TRBV27 to TRBJ2-7, with 8 bases identical to TRBD1. CDR1 is MNHEY, CDR2 SMNVEV, per germline (reference sequence). J was trimmed by 3 bases and V by 5 bases; bases with no gene match: 3. This CDR3 is built from 13 residues. The CDR3 DNA sequence: TGTGCCAGCAGTGGACAGGGAGACTACGAGCAGTACTTC. Translation gives CASSGQGDYEQYF.

This clonotype came up many times. The chain joins TRBV5-4 to TRBJ2-3; D is unresolved. The V end was cut by 1 base, the J end by 0 bases, with 6 bases between. Germline V CDR1 and CDR2: SGHNT, YYREEE (reference sequence). The CDR3 has 14 amino acids. CDR3 in DNA: TGTGCCAGCAGCTTGAGCAGGAGCACAGATACGCAGTATTTT. It specifies CASSLSRSTDTQYF.

The chain links TRBV2 to TRBJ2-7, with 7 bases lining up with TRBD1. CDR3 length: 16 residues. CDR1 and CDR2 from the germline V gene are SNHLY and FYNNEI. Germline trimming cut 7 bases from V and 2 bases from J; bases unmatched to any gene: 14. This chain's CDR3 is CASKPHVTGAPYEQYF. The CDR3 bases are TGTGCCAGCAAGCCCCATGTAACAGGGGCCCCCTACGAGCAGTACTTC.

The chain employs TRBV30 and TRBJ2-3; D remains unclear. Between the trimmed V and J ends, which lost 5 bases and 6 bases, there was a span of 6 bases. This CDR3 is 10 amino acids long. Germline values: CDR1 GTSNPN, CDR2 SVGIG (reference sequence). The CDR3 protein is CAWGRDTQYF. The CDR3, as DNA: TGTGCCTGGGGGCGGGATACGCAGTATTTT.

This sequence joins TRBV15 and TRBJ2-7, with TRBD1 matching 10 bases. This CDR3 is built from 16 residues. J was trimmed by 5 bases and V by 0 bases; bases with no gene match: 7. Germline loops: CDR1 LNHNV, CDR2 YYDKDF (reference sequence). Here the CDR3 DNA reads TGTGCCACCAGCAGAGATCGGGACAGGGGTCCCCACGAGCAGTACTTC. Amino acid sequence: CATSRDRDRGPHEQYF.

This clonotype showed up just a few times. The genes are TRBV5-6 and TRBJ2-6; D possibly corresponds to TRBD1 (5 bases). Trimming took off 0 bases at V and 0 bases at J, with 13 bases between the two ends. Per the germline V gene, CDR1 is SGHDT and CDR2 is YYEEEE. The CDR3 extends over 18 amino acids. The CDR3 DNA follows: TGTGCCAGCAGCTTGGCTGGCAGGGCCCACTCTGGGGCCAACGTCCTGACTTTC. Translating it yields CASSLAGRAHSGANVLTF.

This clonotype showed up just a few times. The V and J genes are TRBV6-1 and TRBJ2-1; the match to TRBD2 covers 9 bases. The germline V gene encodes CDR1 MNHNS and CDR2 SASEGT. With V trimmed by 6 bases and J by 5 bases, 8 bases remained unmatched. The CDR3 extends over 15 amino acids. CDR3 protein: CASRVSGGRNNEQFF. The CDR3 DNA is TGTGCCAGCAGGGTGAGCGGGGGGCGTAACAATGAGCAGTTCTTC.

This chain uses TRBV7-9 with TRBJ2-1, with no clear D. Trimming removed 8 bases from V and 9 bases from J, with 14 bases in between. This CDR3 contains 12 residues. Germline lookup yields CDR1 SEHNR and CDR2 FQNEAQ (reference sequence). CDR3 amino acids: CASLNYPGEQFF. CDR3 nucleotide sequence: TGTGCCAGCCTCAATTATCCGGGTGAGCAGTTCTTC.

This clonotype has a count of ten or more. V and J are TRBV15 and TRBJ2-7; 9 nucleotides line up with TRBD2. CDR1 LNHNV and CDR2 YYDKDF come from the germline V gene (reference sequence). The CDR3 sequence is 15 residues long. The J segment lost 3 bases and the V segment lost 8 bases, leaving 11 bases of the junction unmatched. CDR3 DNA: TGTGCCACCCATAACCGTCTAGCGGGGATCTACGAGCAGTACTTC. Translating gives CATHNRLAGIYEQYF.

This rearrangement joins TRBV7-9 to TRBJ2-7; D remains ambiguous. The CDR3 totals 13 residues. V was shortened by 1 base and J by 7 bases, with 11 bases between the two germline ends. CDR1 and CDR2 (germline): SEHNR, FQNEAQ (reference sequence). CDR3 DNA: TGTGCCAGCAGCTTAGAGGCGTCGACGGAGCAGTACTTC. Translation: CASSLEASTEQYF. Full variable domain (rest looked up from reference TRBV7-9 and TRBJ2-7): DTGVSQNPRHKITKRGQNVTFRCDPISEHNRLYWYRQTLGQGPEFLTYFQNEAQLEKSRLLSDRFSAERPKGSFSTLEIQRTEQGDSAMYLCASSLEASTEQYFGPGTRLTVT.

This chain joins TRBV7-9 and TRBJ1-1; the D gene is possibly TRBD1 (6 bases). The V gene lost 2 bases and the J gene lost 11 bases, with 15 bases spanning the gap. The CDR3 sequence is 13 residues long. Germline CDR1 is SEHNR and CDR2 is FQNEAQ (reference sequence). CDR3 sequence (DNA): TGTGCCAGCAGCTTAACAGGGCAGGGCGGGGCTTTCTTT. It is translated as CASSLTGQGGAFF.

This clonotype was seen only a few times. The chain employs TRBV7-9 and TRBJ2-7; 9 positions agree with TRBD1. V was clipped by 5 bases and J by 5 bases; unmatched bases: 7. Germline CDR1 is SEHNR and CDR2 is FQNEAQ (reference sequence). The length of the CDR3 is 14 residues. Here the CDR3 DNA reads TGTGCCAGCAGCCGGGGACAGGGATTGAACGAGCAGTACTTC. Protein: CASSRGQGLNEQYF.

The chain joins TRBV29-1 to TRBJ2-1, with D perhaps matching TRBD2 (6 bases). The CDR3 covers 19 residues. Germline lookup yields CDR1 SQVTM and CDR2 ANQGSEA. Trimming cost V 1 base and J 0 bases, with 22 bases left between them. CDR3 amino acids: CSVEGASEHDRNSYNEQFF. CDR3 DNA sequence: TGCAGCGTTGAAGGGGCTAGCGAACATGATAGAAACTCCTACAATGAGCAGTTCTTC.

The gene calls are TRBV7-9 and TRBJ1-1; 8 bases map to TRBD1. The germline V gene has CDR1 SEHNR and CDR2 FQNEAQ (reference sequence). V gave up 8 bases and J gave up 1 base; unmatched junction bases: 12. The CDR3 spans 16 residues. The CDR3, as DNA: TGTGCCAGCGCATACGAAACGGGGACAGGGAACACTGAAGCTTTCTTT. Translation gives CASAYETGTGNTEAFF.